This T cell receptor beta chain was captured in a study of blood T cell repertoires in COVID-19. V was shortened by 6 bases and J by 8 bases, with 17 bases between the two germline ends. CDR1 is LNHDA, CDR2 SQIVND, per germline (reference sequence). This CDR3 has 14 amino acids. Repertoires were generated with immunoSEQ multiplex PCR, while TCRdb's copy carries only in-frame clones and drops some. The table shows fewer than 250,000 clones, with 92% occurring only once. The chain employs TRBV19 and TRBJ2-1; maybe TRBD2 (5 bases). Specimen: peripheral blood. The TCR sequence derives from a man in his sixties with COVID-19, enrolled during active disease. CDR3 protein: CASSLTGLRDEQFF. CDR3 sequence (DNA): TGTGCCAGTAGCTTGACCGGACTCCGCGATGAGCAGTTCTTC.